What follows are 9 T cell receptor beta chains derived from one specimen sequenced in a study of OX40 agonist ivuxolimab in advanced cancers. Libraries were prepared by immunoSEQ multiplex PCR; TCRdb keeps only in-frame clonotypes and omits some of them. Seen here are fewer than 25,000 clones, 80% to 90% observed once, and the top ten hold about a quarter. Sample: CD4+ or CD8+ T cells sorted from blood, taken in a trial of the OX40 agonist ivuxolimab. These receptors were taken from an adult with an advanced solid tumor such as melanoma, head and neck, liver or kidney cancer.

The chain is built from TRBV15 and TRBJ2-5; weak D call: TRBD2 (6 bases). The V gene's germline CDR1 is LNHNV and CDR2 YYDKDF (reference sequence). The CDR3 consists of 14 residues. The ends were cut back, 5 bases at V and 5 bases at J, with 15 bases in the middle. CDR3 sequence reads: CATSGGAEWETQYF. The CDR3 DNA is TGTGCCACCAGCGGAGGGGCGGAATGGGAGACCCAGTACTTC.

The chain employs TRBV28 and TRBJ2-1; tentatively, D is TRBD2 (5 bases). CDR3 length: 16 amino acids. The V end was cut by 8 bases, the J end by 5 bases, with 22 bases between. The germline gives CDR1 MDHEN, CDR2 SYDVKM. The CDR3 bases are TGTGCCAGCCAGTTCGGGGTATTTGGACTGAACAATGAGCAGTTCTTC. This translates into CASQFGVFGLNNEQFF. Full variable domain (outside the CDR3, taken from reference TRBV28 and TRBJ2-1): DVKVTQSSRYLVKRTGEKVFLECVQDMDHENMFWYRQDPGLGLRLIYFSYDVKMKEKGDIPEGYSVSREKKERFSLILESASTNQTSMYLCASQFGVFGLNNEQFFGPGTRLTVL.

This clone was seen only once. DNA of the CDR3: TGTGCCAGCAGTTTAGAAGCGGGTGGGGCCTTAGATACGCAGTATTTT. It codes for CASSLEAGGALDTQYF. V and J are TRBV28 and TRBJ2-3; TRBD2 might be the D (6 bases). Trimming pared 2 bases from V and 5 bases from J, leaving 17 bases between. The CDR3 is made up of 16 amino acids. Looked up from germline, CDR1 is MDHEN and CDR2 is SYDVKM.

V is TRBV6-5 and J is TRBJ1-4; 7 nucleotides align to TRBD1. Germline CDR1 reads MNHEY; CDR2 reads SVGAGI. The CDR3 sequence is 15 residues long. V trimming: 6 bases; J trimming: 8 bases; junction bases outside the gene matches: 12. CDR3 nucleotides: TGTGCCAGCAGGGCAAACAGGGGCAAGCCCGAAAAACTGTTTTTT. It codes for CASRANRGKPEKLFF.

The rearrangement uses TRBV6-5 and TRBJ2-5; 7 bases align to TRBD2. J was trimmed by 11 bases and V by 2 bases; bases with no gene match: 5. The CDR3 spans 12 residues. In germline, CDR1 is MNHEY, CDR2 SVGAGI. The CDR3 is CASSYTAGEQYF. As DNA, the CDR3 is TGTGCCAGCAGTTACACGGCGGGGGAGCAGTACTTC.

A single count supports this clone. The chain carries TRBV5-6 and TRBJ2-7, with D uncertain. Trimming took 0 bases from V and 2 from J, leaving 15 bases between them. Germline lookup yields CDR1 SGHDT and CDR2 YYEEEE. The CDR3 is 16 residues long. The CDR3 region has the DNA TGTGCCAGCAGCTTGGTTCGGATGACGCAGACCTACGAGCAGTACTTC. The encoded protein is CASSLVRMTQTYEQYF.

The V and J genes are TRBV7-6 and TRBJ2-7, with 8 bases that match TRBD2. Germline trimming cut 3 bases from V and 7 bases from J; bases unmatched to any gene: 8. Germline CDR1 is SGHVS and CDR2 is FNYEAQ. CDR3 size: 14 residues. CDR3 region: CASSFAGGLKEQYF. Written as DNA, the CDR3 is TGTGCCAGCAGCTTTGCGGGGGGTTTGAAGGAGCAGTACTTC.

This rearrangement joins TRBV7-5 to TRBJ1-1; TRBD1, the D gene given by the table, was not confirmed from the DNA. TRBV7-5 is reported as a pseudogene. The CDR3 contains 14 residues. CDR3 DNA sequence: TGTGTCAGAAGCCCTGGGACAGGGGGCACTGAAGCTTTCTTT. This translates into CVRSPGTGGTEAFF.

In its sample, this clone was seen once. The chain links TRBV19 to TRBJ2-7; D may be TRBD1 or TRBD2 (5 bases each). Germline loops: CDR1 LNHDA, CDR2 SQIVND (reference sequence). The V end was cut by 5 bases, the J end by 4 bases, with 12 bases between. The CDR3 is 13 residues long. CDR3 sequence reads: CASSSGLFYEQYF. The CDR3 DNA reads TGTGCCAGTAGTTCGGGGCTCTTTTACGAGCAGTACTTC.